The 19 T cell receptor beta chains below were found in one sample sequenced in a study of T cell responses to AZD1222 COVID-19 vaccine. TCRdb's table, derived via immunoSEQ multiplex PCR, lists solely in-frame clones and lacks some. This sample has about 99,000 clones, with approximately 91% found just once. Material: peripheral blood, obtained 28 days after the second AZD1222 dose. These receptors all come from an adult who received the AZD1222 COVID-19 vaccine.

This chain uses TRBV10-2 with TRBJ1-5; D gene unclear. V lost 6 bases and J 3 bases, leaving 9 bases between the germline ends. The CDR3 length is 13 residues. Germline-derived CDR1 and CDR2 are WSHSY and SAAADI. DNA of the CDR3: TGCGCCAGCAGCATGGCCTCCAATCAGCCCCAGCATTTT. As protein: CASSMASNQPQHF.

The chain combines TRBV28 with TRBJ1-3; D is undetermined. Deletions cut 7 bases from V and 0 bases from J, with 13 bases between. The CDR3 contains 15 residues. CDR1 is MDHEN and CDR2 is SYDVKM in the germline V gene. CDR3 nucleotides: TGTGCCAGCACCCGGATCGGGGTCTCTGGAAACACCATATATTTT. Its translation is CASTRIGVSGNTIYF.

The chain couples TRBV24-1 to TRBJ2-1; D might be TRBD1 (5 bases). CDR3 length: 17 amino acids. The V end lost 2 bases, the J end lost 6 bases, and 19 bases lay between the germline ends. CDR1 is KGHDR and CDR2 is SFDVKD in the germline V gene. The CDR3 region has the DNA TGTGCCACCAGTGATTCTGTAGGGGATGGATCGGCCAATGAGCAGTTCTTC. Translated: CATSDSVGDGSANEQFF.

The V call is TRBV6-6, the J call TRBJ2-3; tentatively, D is TRBD1 (6 bases). Germline V gene lookup returns CDR1 MNHNY and CDR2 SVGAGI (reference sequence). With 6 bases removed from V and 0 bases from J, the gap between germline ends came to 13 bases. The CDR3 covers 15 residues. Here the CDR3 DNA reads TGTGCCAGCAGACCGACGAGGGGGAGCACAGATACGCAGTATTTT. Its protein product is CASRPTRGSTDTQYF.

The sample holds a few counts of this clone. At the DNA level, this CDR3 is encoded by other sequences in the same sample as well. The V call is TRBV18, the J call TRBJ1-5; D uncertain. The germline CDR1 and CDR2 sequences are KGHSH and LQKENI. CDR3 length: 15 amino acids. Trimming cost V 4 bases and J 0 bases, with 10 bases left between them. DNA of the CDR3: TGTGCCAGCTCACTCGAGAAAGATAGCAATCAGCCCCAGCATTTT. This codes for CASSLEKDSNQPQHF.

This sequence joins TRBV28 and TRBJ2-7; 8 nucleotides agree with TRBD1. This CDR3 region has 14 residues. Germline V gene lookup returns CDR1 MDHEN and CDR2 SYDVKM. V was clipped by 4 bases and J by 3 bases; unmatched bases: 5. Here the CDR3 reads CASSSPGTGYEQYF. DNA for the CDR3: TGTGCCAGCAGTTCTCCCGGGACAGGCTACGAGCAGTACTTC. The complete variable domain, with remaining parts taken from reference TRBV28 and TRBJ2-7, reads DVKVTQSSRYLVKRTGEKVFLECVQDMDHENMFWYRQDPGLGLRLIYFSYDVKMKEKGDIPEGYSVSREKKERFSLILESASTNQTSMYLCASSSPGTGYEQYFGPGTRLTVT.

CDR3 coding DNA: TGTGCCAGTAGGACGGAGGACTATGGCTACACCTTC. Its translation: CASRTEDYGYTF. V usage is TRBV6-5 and J usage is TRBJ1-2; D gene unclear. Germline lookup yields CDR1 MNHEY and CDR2 SVGAGI. This CDR3 has 12 residues. V gave up 9 bases and J gave up 3 bases, with 11 bases separating them.

The rearrangement joins TRBV18 to TRBJ2-1; 14 bases match TRBD2. The V and J ends lost 3 bases and 8 bases, in that order; junction bases with no gene match: 6. CDR1 is KGHSH, CDR2 LQKENI, per germline. The length of the CDR3 is 16 residues. The CDR3 protein is CASSPPGLAGVYEQFF. The CDR3 nucleotides read TGTGCCAGCTCACCCCCGGGACTAGCGGGAGTATATGAGCAGTTCTTC.

The rearrangement links TRBV5-4 to TRBJ2-7, with 12 bases fitting TRBD1. After removal of 4 bases from V and 4 bases from J, the junction contained 9 bases not matched to a gene. Germline CDR1 reads SGHNT; CDR2 reads YYREEE (reference sequence). The CDR3 has 16 amino acids. CDR3 nucleotides: TGTGCCAGCAGCCCAACACCGGGACAGGGGGCGTACGAGCAGTACTTC. This encodes CASSPTPGQGAYEQYF.

The gene calls are TRBV7-9 and TRBJ1-1; weak D call: TRBD1 (6 bases). Deletions cut 5 bases from V and 4 bases from J, with 8 bases between. Looked up from germline, CDR1 is SEHNR and CDR2 is FQNEAQ (reference sequence). This CDR3 spans 12 amino acids. The CDR3 sequence is CASSKGGTEAFF. The CDR3, as DNA: TGTGCCAGCAGCAAGGGGGGCACTGAAGCTTTCTTT. The complete variable domain, with remaining parts taken from reference TRBV7-9 and TRBJ1-1, reads DTGVSQNPRHKITKRGQNVTFRCDPISEHNRLYWYRQTLGQGPEFLTYFQNEAQLEKSRLLSDRFSAERPKGSFSTLEIQRTEQGDSAMYLCASSKGGTEAFFGQGTRLTVV.

The genes are TRBV5-6 and TRBJ1-1; 7 bases align to TRBD1. Trimming removed 0 bases from V and 5 bases from J; junction bases left unmatched: 4. CDR3 size: 14 residues. The V gene's germline CDR1 is SGHDT and CDR2 YYEEEE. The CDR3 DNA sequence: TGTGCCAGCAGCTTGGGACAGGGCTCGACTGAAGCTTTCTTT. Amino acids: CASSLGQGSTEAFF.

The chain employs TRBV3-1 (or the pseudogene TRBV3-2) and TRBJ2-5; TRBD2 matches at 7 bases. With 0 bases clipped from V and 0 bases from J, the junction kept 10 bases outside the gene matches. The V gene's germline CDR1 is LGHDT and CDR2 YNNKEL (reference sequence). This CDR3 comprises 18 residues. The CDR3 sequence: CASSQEWLAAQYQETQYF. CDR3 in DNA: TGTGCCAGCAGCCAAGAATGGCTAGCGGCACAGTACCAAGAGACCCAGTACTTC.

This rearrangement joins TRBV19 to TRBJ1-4; weak D call: TRBD1 (5 bases). The length of the CDR3 is 15 residues. Germline V gene lookup returns CDR1 LNHDA and CDR2 SQIVND (reference sequence). Trimming stripped 3 bases from V and 4 bases from J, with 12 bases between. The CDR3 sequence is CASSIGDLHNEKLFF. In nucleotides, the CDR3 is TGTGCCAGTAGTATTGGGGACCTGCATAATGAAAAACTGTTTTTT.

The sample holds one count of this clone. The V gene is TRBV6-1, the J gene TRBJ2-1; D call uncertain. The V end lost 2 bases, the J end lost 3 bases, and 14 bases lay between the germline ends. The CDR3 sequence is 16 residues long. Per the germline V gene, CDR1 is MNHNS and CDR2 is SASEGT. CDR3 bases: TGTGCCAGCAGTGAATTCGTGGGCTCGGACTACAATGAGCAGTTCTTC. This translates into CASSEFVGSDYNEQFF.

The genes are TRBV3-1 (or the pseudogene TRBV3-2) and TRBJ1-3, with no clear D. Germline V gives CDR1 LGHDT, CDR2 YNNKEL (reference sequence). Trimming removed 4 bases from V and 0 bases from J, with 10 bases in between. The CDR3 loop spans 15 amino acids. In DNA form, the CDR3 reads TGTGCCAGCAGCCCTCGGGCGGCCTCTGGAAACACCATATATTTT. Its protein is CASSPRAASGNTIYF.

The chain is built from TRBV28 and TRBJ1-6, with D perhaps TRBD1 (6 bases). Germline V gene sequence: CDR1 MDHEN, CDR2 SYDVKM. CDR3 length equals 16 residues. The V end was cut by 6 bases, the J end by 0 bases, with 12 bases between. The CDR3, as DNA: TGTGCCAGCAGGCCCAGGGGTAGCTCCTATAATTCACCCCTCCACTTT. As protein: CASRPRGSSYNSPLHF.

The chain has TRBV12-3 or TRBV12-4 and TRBJ1-2, with 10 bases matching TRBD1. Unmatched junction bases numbered 1, after V lost 8 bases and J lost 4 bases. There are 12 residues in the CDR3. CDR3: CASGQGVYGYTF. DNA for the CDR3: TGTGCCAGCGGACAGGGGGTCTATGGCTACACCTTC.

The rearrangement joins TRBV2 to TRBJ1-2, with 9 nucleotides matching TRBD1. The trim removed 3 bases at V and 8 bases at J, leaving 10 bases unmatched. From germline, CDR1 is SNHLY and CDR2 FYNNEI. This CDR3 is built from 15 residues. CDR3 sequence (DNA): TGTGCCAGCAGTGAGGGGACAGGGAAATTACGCGGCTACACCTTC. Encoded protein: CASSEGTGKLRGYTF.

The chain is built from TRBV18 and TRBJ2-6; D gene ambiguous. The germline V and J ends were trimmed by 8 bases and 0 bases, with 5 bases remaining between them. Looked up from germline, CDR1 is KGHSH and CDR2 is LQKENI. The CDR3 extends over 13 amino acids. CDR3 sequence reads: CASQDSGANVLTF. The CDR3 coding sequence is TGTGCCAGCCAGGACTCTGGGGCCAACGTCCTGACTTTC.